This is a list of T cell receptor beta chains from one sample in a study of cytomegalovirus exposure and HLA in healthy donors. Clones were sequenced by immunoSEQ multiplex PCR, and TCRdb holds only the in-frame ones, with some missing. This sample yields under 150,000 clones, of which about 75% are seen a single time; 1.7% belongs to the top ten. Input material: PBMCs. These receptors were obtained from a woman aged 25 to 39 in good health and CMV-seronegative. Both conserved end residues are part of each CDR3. The D gene is left open where the match is weak. The size field is filled for only some rows; it gives once, few, many or a size class.

v_call	d_call	j_call	clone_size	cdr3_nt	cdr3_aa
TRBV4-2	.	TRBJ1-1	once	TGTGCCAGCAGCCAAGATAACAATCTGAACACTGAAGCTTTCTTT	CASSQDNNLNTEAFF
TRBV20-1	.	TRBJ1-2	few	TGCAGTGCTAGATCAGGGTATGGCTACACCTTC	CSARSGYGYTF
TRBV6-5	TRBD1	TRBJ2-7	.	TGTGCCAGCAGCTTAACAGGGGACTCCTACGAGCAGTACTTC	CASSLTGDSYEQYF
TRBV9	TRBD1	TRBJ1-1	.	TGTGCCAGCAGCGCCGGGACAGGGGGGATTTTGAACACTGAAGCTTTCTTT	CASSAGTGGILNTEAFF
TRBV7-2	TRBD1	TRBJ2-7	.	TGTGCCAGCAGCATGGACAGGGGAGGATTCGAGCAGTACTTC	CASSMDRGGFEQYF
TRBV10-1	.	TRBJ2-5	.	TGCGCCAGCGCGGACAGCCGGTACCAAGAGACCCAGTACTTC	CASADSRYQETQYF
TRBV4-2	TRBD1	TRBJ1-2	.	TGTGCCAGCAGCCAAGATCCACAGGGGTTCCCTCATGGCTACACCTTC	CASSQDPQGFPHGYTF
TRBV11-1	.	TRBJ2-1	.	TGTGCCAGCAGCCCCGTGACTAGTTTAACATACAATGAGCAGTTCTTC	CASSPVTSLTYNEQFF
TRBV19	.	TRBJ2-1	few	TGTGCCAGTAGCGCCCCGGGGCTACTAGGGGGTGAGCAGTTCTTC	CASSAPGLLGGEQFF
TRBV9	.	TRBJ1-1	.	TGTGCCAGCAGCGTAGCGGGTTCAATCGGGAACACTGAAGCTTTCTTT	CASSVAGSIGNTEAFF
TRBV6-1	.	TRBJ1-1	.	TGTGCCAGCAGTGAGGGCAGGAGGGTTGAAGCTTTCTTT	CASSEGRRVEAFF
TRBV6-5	.	TRBJ2-7	.	TGTGCCAGCAGTTACTCACAGAGCTCCTACGAGCAGTACTTC	CASSYSQSSYEQYF
TRBV10-1	TRBD1	TRBJ2-2	.	TGCGCCAGCAGTAGAGGACAGGGGTCGGTAGCCGGGGAGCTGTTTTTT	CASSRGQGSVAGELFF